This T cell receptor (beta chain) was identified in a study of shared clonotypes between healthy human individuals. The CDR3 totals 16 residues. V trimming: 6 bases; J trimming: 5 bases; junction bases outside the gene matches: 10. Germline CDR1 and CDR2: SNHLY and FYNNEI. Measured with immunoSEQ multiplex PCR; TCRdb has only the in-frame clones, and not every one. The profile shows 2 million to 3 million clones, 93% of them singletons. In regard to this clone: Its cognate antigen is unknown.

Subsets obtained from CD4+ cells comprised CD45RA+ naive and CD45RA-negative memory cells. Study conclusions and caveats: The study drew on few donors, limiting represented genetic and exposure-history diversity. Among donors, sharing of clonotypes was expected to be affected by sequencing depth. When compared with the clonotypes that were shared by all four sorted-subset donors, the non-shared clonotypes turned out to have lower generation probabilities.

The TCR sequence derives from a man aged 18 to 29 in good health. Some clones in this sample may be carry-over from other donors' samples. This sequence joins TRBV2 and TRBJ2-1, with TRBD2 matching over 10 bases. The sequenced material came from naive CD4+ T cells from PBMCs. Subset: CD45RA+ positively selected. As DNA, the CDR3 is TGTGCCAGCAGGCAAACCCCTAGCGGGAGCCACAATGAGCAGTTCTTC. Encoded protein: CASRQTPSGSHNEQFF. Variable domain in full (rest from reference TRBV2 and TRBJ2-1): EPEVTQTPSHQVTQMGQEVILRCVPISNHLYFYWYRQILGQKVEFLVSFYNNEISEKSEIFDDQFSVERPDGSNFTLKIRSTKLEDSAMYFCASRQTPSGSHNEQFFGPGTRLTVL.